These T cell receptor beta chains were read from a single sample in a study of post-analysis software for immune sequencing data. TCRdb ran MiXCR on the PCR reads and lists one entry per CDR3 protein. The profile shows about 810,000 distinct CDR3 sequences, 53% of them singletons. The sample comprised blood. Receptors originate from a girl aged 5-17 years with multiple sclerosis. Each CDR3 is given with its conserved first and last residue.

J | V | CDR3
TRBJ2-3 | TRBV12-3/TRBV12-4 | CASSFVLAGWADTQYF
TRBJ1-1 | TRBV7-9 | CASSDQGGAFF
TRBJ1-6 | TRBV12-3/TRBV12-4 | CASRFSQGATGNSPLHF
TRBJ1-2 | TRBV7-9 | CASSLLAGTYGYTF
TRBJ2-3 | TRBV2 | CAGGLAGRTDTQYF
TRBJ2-7 | TRBV7-2 | CASSCQRGSYEQYF
TRBJ1-2 | TRBV29-1 | CSVPGQGTLNYGYTF
TRBJ2-1 | TRBV5-1 | CASSRVGRSGTYNEQFF
TRBJ1-2 | TRBV12-3/TRBV12-4 | CASSPPADYGYTF
TRBJ1-4 | TRBV2 | CASRTIRVTNEKLFF
TRBJ2-4 | TRBV2 | CASSWGTGNIQYF
TRBJ2-1 | TRBV7-8 | CASSSLRPMGNEQFF
TRBJ2-7 | TRBV20-1 | CSARVAGPYEQYF
TRBJ1-1 | TRBV12-3/TRBV12-4 | CASSPVTSRTEAFF
TRBJ2-1 | TRBV6-4 | CASEMEPGGTDTQFF
TRBJ2-1 | TRBV4-1 | CASSPPLLSSYNEQFF
TRBJ2-7 | TRBV12-3/TRBV12-4 | CASSLDGWQADYEQYF
TRBJ2-3 | TRBV29-1 | CSVAVRGQAQYF
TRBJ1-2 | TRBV29-1 | CSVAGIQGADYGYTF
TRBJ1-2 | TRBV15 | CATSRDPPVLYTF
TRBJ2-1 | TRBV20-1 | CSAWVGVPNEQFF
TRBJ2-3 | TRBV20-1 | CSARDIKVGTDTQYF
TRBJ2-7 | TRBV29-1 | CSVEGGRGEQYF
TRBJ2-1 | TRBV12-3/TRBV12-4 | CASSSPFRAGATASSYNEQFF
TRBJ1-2 | TRBV7-3 | CASSSGQWKGYTF
TRBJ1-1 | TRBV29-1 | CSVGTGLGNTEAFF
TRBJ2-7 | TRBV7-9 | CASSSTAGQSDSSYEQYF
TRBJ2-3 | TRBV29-1 | CSGEDRGFRTDTQYF
TRBJ2-6 | TRBV15 | CATSRDRAGANVLTF
TRBJ2-5 | TRBV6-5 | CASSYYGLAGAGYQETQYF
TRBJ1-2 | TRBV29-1 | CSVTGTGEDYYGYTF
TRBJ2-6 | TRBV3-1 | CASSQAVRGRLTF
TRBJ2-1 | TRBV12-3/TRBV12-4 | CVSSFGVNSYNEQFF
TRBJ2-1 | TRBV29-1 | CSVAPGTSGGKQFF
TRBJ2-2 | TRBV7-3 | CASSLLGLAGAGELFF
TRBJ2-3 | TRBV27 | CASSLFLPKRDTQYF
TRBJ2-1 | TRBV7-3 | CASSSLGQGASNEQFF
TRBJ2-5 | TRBV7-2 | CASSLYSGRQETQYF
TRBJ2-7 | TRBV25-1 | CASSDSLGRGYYYEQYF
TRBJ1-5 | TRBV6-5 | CASSTSGRNQPQHF
TRBJ1-2 | TRBV12-3/TRBV12-4 | CASTSGSHNYGYTF
TRBJ2-7 | TRBV5-5 | CASSRGETGFGYEQYF
TRBJ2-1 | TRBV12-5 | CASGPGTSPLGEQFF
TRBJ2-3 | TRBV5-1 | CASRFESDTQYF
TRBJ2-7 | TRBV29-1 | CSGGQEGGYNEQYF
TRBJ2-4 | TRBV7-2 | CASSLAGATGYF
NA | TRBV6-5 | CASSPTSSLAYEQYF
TRBJ2-5 | TRBV4-1 | CASSLGPEKVMETQYF
TRBJ2-1 | TRBV10-3 | CAISLPSGSPSNEQFF
TRBJ2-4 | TRBV11-2 | CASSLVPQGAGNIQYF
TRBJ2-5 | TRBV20-1 | CSAGVSGAAKETQYF
TRBJ2-1 | TRBV5-1 | CASSQRGAGGPGWSEQFF
TRBJ2-7 | TRBV6-1 | CASSEAPGLLYEQYF